The 32 T cell receptor beta chains below were found in one sample sequenced in a study of prognosis after radiotherapy for stage I lung cancer. Starting from genomic DNA, TCR beta CDR3 was amplified through two-round multiplex PCR. First-round PCR employed TRBV- and TRBJ-specific primers for each gene. From the multiplex PCR reads, TCRdb called clonotypes with MiXCR, one entry per CDR3 protein. The table has about 21,000 distinct CDR3 sequences, roughly 44% seen once. Sequences were derived from PBMCs, sampled before or after stereotactic body radiation therapy (not recorded which). These receptors originate from a donor aged 50 or older with non-small cell lung cancer.

Many counts were recorded for this clonotype. CDR3 residues: CASSSTRLGADTQYF. The CDR3 DNA sequence: TGTGCCAGCAGCTCCACGCGACTAGGTGCAGATACGCAGTATTTT. V and J are TRBV7-3 and TRBJ2-3; D is possibly TRBD2 (6 bases). The CDR3 contains 15 residues. Trimming pared 4 bases from V and 4 bases from J, leaving 15 bases between. The germline CDR1 and CDR2 sequences are SGHTA and FQGTGA.

This clonotype was recorded many times. The J gene is TRBJ2-2, the V gene TRBV4-1; D might be TRBD2 (5 bases). The CDR3 is 16 residues long. Looked up from germline, CDR1 is MGHRA and CDR2 is YSYEKL. V lost 2 bases and J 2 bases, leaving 12 bases between the germline ends. The CDR3 coding sequence is TGCGCCAGCAGCCAATTGGAGGTTTTCAACACCGGGGAGCTGTTTTTT. Amino acid sequence: CASSQLEVFNTGELFF.

This clonotype was detected many times. The chain recombines TRBV7-6 with TRBJ2-7; D gene unclear. Germline CDR1 is SGHVS and CDR2 is FNYEAQ. The CDR3 has 13 amino acids. V was trimmed by 2 bases and J by 7 bases, leaving 12 bases between them. The DNA for the CDR3 is TGTGCCAGCAGCTTACAGTCTGGGTGGGAGCAGTACTTC. Translating gives CASSLQSGWEQYF.

CDR3 protein: CASSFTTFGELFF. The CDR3 coding sequence is TGTGCCAGCAGCTTTACTACTTTCGGGGAGCTGTTTTTT. The rearrangement joins TRBV11-2 to TRBJ2-2; D gene uncertain. The length of the CDR3 is 13 residues. V was pared by 3 bases and J by 7 bases, with 9 bases between. Germline V CDR1 and CDR2: SGHAT, FQNNGV.

This clonotype was recorded at least ten times. The chain carries TRBV20-1 and TRBJ2-7; 9 bases align to TRBD2. Germline V gene sequence: CDR1 DFQATT, CDR2 SNEGSKA (reference sequence). The CDR3 has 14 residues. J gave up 3 bases and V 3 bases, and 6 bases lay outside the gene matches. The CDR3 sequence is CSASLASGNYEQYF. The CDR3 DNA is TGCAGTGCTAGCTTGGCTAGCGGGAACTACGAGCAGTACTTC.

This clonotype has ten or more counts. The V call is TRBV24-1, the J call TRBJ2-4; 7 nucleotides match TRBD1. This CDR3 has 20 residues. V shed 3 bases, J shed 0 bases, and the junction held 16 bases outside the gene matches. Germline-derived CDR1 and CDR2 are KGHDR and SFDVKD. CDR3 loop: CATSDPLGQEEKLAKNIQYF. The CDR3 region has the DNA TGTGCCACCAGTGATCCCCTTGGACAGGAGGAAAAATTAGCCAAAAACATTCAGTACTTC.

Judged by abundance, this clonotype is medium-sized. This sequence joins TRBV6-1 and TRBJ2-3, with 9 bases lining up with TRBD1. There are 15 residues in the CDR3. CDR1 is MNHNS, CDR2 SASEGT, per germline. The trim removed 6 bases at V and 2 bases at J, leaving 6 bases unmatched. CDR3 DNA sequence: TGTGCCAGCAGCGGACAGGGGAAGACCACAGATACGCAGTATTTT. This translates into CASSGQGKTTDTQYF.

This clonotype was observed many times. V gene TRBV5-1 combines with J gene TRBJ1-4, with no clear D. This CDR3 region has 13 residues. V lost 0 bases and J 14 bases, leaving 14 bases between the germline ends. Germline V gene data show CDR1 as SGHRS and CDR2 as YFSETQ. In DNA, the CDR3 is TGCGCCAGCAGCTTGGTTACGAGGGAAAGGCTGTTTTTT. Amino acids: CASSLVTRERLFF.

This clonotype appeared a few times. The CDR3 DNA sequence: TGTGCCAGCAGCCCATCATCGACTCGAATATACAATGAGCAGTTCTTC. Its translation: CASSPSSTRIYNEQFF. The chain uses TRBV5-5 and TRBJ2-1; D gene unclear. V lost 4 bases, J lost 4 bases, and 18 bases lay in between. The CDR3 contains 16 residues. Germline values: CDR1 SGHKS, CDR2 YYEKEE (reference sequence).

Points on this clonotype: A read error may account for a junction end that differs from germline. V usage is TRBV5-6 and J usage is TRBJ2-7; TRBD1 might be the D (5 bases). The CDR3 is made up of 15 amino acids. The germline CDR1 and CDR2 sequences are SGHDT and YYEEEE. The CDR3 spells CASSGRGIGYYGQYF. CDR3 DNA sequence: TGTGCCAGCAGCGGAAGGGGAATTGGGTACTACGGGCAGTACTTC.

The gene calls are TRBV20-1 and TRBJ1-6, with 8 bases matching TRBD1. Trimming took 3 bases from V and 9 from J; bases not matched to a gene: 7. Germline V gene lookup returns CDR1 DFQATT and CDR2 SNEGSKA (reference sequence). The CDR3 spans 14 residues. CDR3 protein: CSASIPGGFSPLHF. In DNA, the CDR3 is TGCAGTGCTAGTATTCCAGGGGGCTTTTCACCCCTCCACTTT.

The rearrangement uses TRBV5-1 and TRBJ2-7; 10 nucleotides align to TRBD1. The CDR3 extends over 14 amino acids. The germline CDR1 and CDR2 sequences are SGHRS and YFSETQ. The chain's CDR3 is CDRSLETGGSEQYF. DNA of the CDR3: TGCGACAGAAGCTTGGAGACAGGGGGCAGCGAGCAGTACTTC.

This clonotype was observed at least ten times. The CDR3 is CASSATTRQGSYEQYF. For the CDR3, the DNA is TGCGCCAGCAGTGCAACCACCCGACAGGGCTCCTACGAGCAGTACTTC. V and J are TRBV10-2 and TRBJ2-7; 7 bases agree with TRBD1. The CDR3 loop spans 16 amino acids. The germline V gene encodes CDR1 WSHSY and CDR2 SAAADI. V was pared by 4 bases and J by 0 bases, with 9 bases of the junction left unmatched.

The J gene is TRBJ2-3, the V gene TRBV27, with D hard to call. Germline CDR1 and CDR2: MNHEY and SMNVEV (reference sequence). V dropped 3 bases and J dropped 2 bases, with 9 bases sitting between them. The CDR3 sequence is 14 residues long. The CDR3 DNA sequence: TGTGCCAGCAGTTTTGATGGGAACACAGATACGCAGTATTTT. Encoded protein: CASSFDGNTDTQYF.

This clonotype was seen repeatedly, ten times or more. V is TRBV6-5 and J is TRBJ1-5; D might be TRBD1 (5 bases). Germline V gene data show CDR1 as MNHEY and CDR2 as SVGAGI. V gave up 0 bases and J gave up 7 bases, with 10 bases separating them. This CDR3 has 14 residues. The CDR3 coding sequence is TGTGCCAGCAGTTACTCGGGGCAGGGACAGCCCCAGCATTTT. It yields the protein CASSYSGQGQPQHF.

This clonotype is deemed medium-sized (0.01 to 0.1%). This sequence joins TRBV7-2 and TRBJ2-7, with 12 nucleotides matching TRBD2. The CDR3 length is 16 residues. Per the germline V gene, CDR1 is SGHTA and CDR2 is FQGNSA. V shed 1 base and J 7 bases; nucleotides not matched to a gene: 8. The CDR3 is CASSLEGTSGRWEQYF. CDR3 coding DNA: TGTGCCAGCAGCTTAGAAGGCACTAGCGGGAGGTGGGAGCAGTACTTC.

This clonotype was seen ten or more times. The rearrangement uses TRBV20-1 and TRBJ2-3, with 8 bases that match TRBD2. Per the germline V gene, CDR1 is DFQATT and CDR2 is SNEGSKA (reference sequence). The CDR3 consists of 14 residues. In DNA, the CDR3 is TGCAGCGCTGAGACTAGCGAGAACACAGATACGCAGTATTTT. Translating it yields CSAETSENTDTQYF.

This clonotype was seen repeatedly, ten times or more. The chain recombines TRBV20-1 with TRBJ2-1; weak D call: TRBD2 (6 bases). V was shortened by 5 bases and J by 6 bases, with 17 bases between the two germline ends. This CDR3 has 14 residues. Looked up from germline, CDR1 is DFQATT and CDR2 is SNEGSKA (reference sequence). DNA for the CDR3: TGCAGTGCTCGCCGGGACTTTCCCCCCAATGAGCAGTTCTTC. Translation gives CSARRDFPPNEQFF.

This clonotype has ten or more counts. The rearrangement uses TRBV28 and TRBJ2-7; D uncertain. The CDR3 loop spans 11 amino acids. Germline V CDR1 and CDR2: MDHEN, SYDVKM. Deletions cut 4 bases from V and 4 bases from J, with 5 bases between. CDR3 protein: CASSSIYEQYF. The CDR3, as DNA: TGTGCCAGCAGTTCAATATACGAGCAGTACTTC.

This clonotype rates as medium-sized (0.01 to 0.1%). The chain carries TRBV12-3 or TRBV12-4 and TRBJ2-1; a weak D match, TRBD2 (6 bases). V was pared by 6 bases and J by 4 bases, with 16 bases between. The CDR3 contains 15 residues. The CDR3 sequence is CASRRLVLLYNEQFF. CDR3 DNA sequence: TGTGCCAGCAGAAGACTAGTTCTCCTGTACAATGAGCAGTTCTTC.

This chain uses TRBV3-1 with TRBJ1-2; D is perhaps TRBD1 (6 bases). In germline, CDR1 is LGHDT, CDR2 YNNKEL (reference sequence). V lost 0 bases and J lost 4, with 18 bases in between. The CDR3 runs 17 residues. For the CDR3, the DNA is TGTGCCAGCAGCCAAGATTTAATAGGACAGTATCTCTATGGCTACACCTTC. This encodes CASSQDLIGQYLYGYTF.

In the case of this clonotype: A much larger clone differs by one base, so this may be a read error. V and J are TRBV7-6 and TRBJ1-4; D possibly corresponds to TRBD1 (6 bases). Trimming pared 5 bases from V and 6 bases from J, leaving 16 bases between. The germline V gene has CDR1 SGHVS and CDR2 FNYEAQ. The CDR3 totals 15 residues. Written as DNA, the CDR3 is TGTGCCAGCAGCCACAACAGGGTCCCCGATGAAAAACTGTTTTTT. Translation gives CASSHNRVPDEKLFF.

Concerning this clonotype itself: Mismatch with germline at one junction end may stem from a read error. This chain joins TRBV6-2 or TRBV6-3 and TRBJ1-6; TRBD1 is a possible D gene (6 bases). The length of the CDR3 is 16 residues. Germline CDR1 reads MNHEY; CDR2 reads SVGEGT. CDR3 loop: CASSPRPAEGGSPIHF. The CDR3 bases are TGTGCCAGCTCCCCCCGGCCCGCGGAAGGGGGTTCACCCATCCACTTT.

The V gene is TRBV19, the J gene TRBJ2-7; TRBD2 aligns across 8 bases. With V trimmed by 4 bases and J by 1 base, 6 bases remained unmatched. This CDR3 is built from 15 residues. Germline CDR1 reads LNHDA; CDR2 reads SQIVND (reference sequence). CDR3 amino acids: CASSKTSGSSYEQYF. For the CDR3, the DNA is TGTGCCAGTAGTAAAACTAGCGGTAGTTCCTACGAGCAGTACTTC. The full variable domain, completed using reference TRBV19 and TRBJ2-7, is DGGITQSPKYLFRKEGQNVTLSCEQNLNHDAMYWYRQDPGQGLRLIYYSQIVNDFQKGDIAEGYSVSREKKESFPLTVTSAQKNPTAFYLCASSKTSGSSYEQYFGPGTRLTVT.

This sequence joins TRBV6-1 and TRBJ2-5; D perhaps matches TRBD1 (6 bases). The CDR3 totals 16 residues. The germline V and J ends were trimmed by 0 bases and 3 bases, with 14 bases remaining between them. Germline V lookup: CDR1 MNHNS, CDR2 SASEGT. In DNA form, the CDR3 reads TGTGCCAGCAGTGAAGCGCTGGGCAGGGGCGAAGAGACCCAGTACTTC. Protein product: CASSEALGRGEETQYF.

The chain joins TRBV6-1 to TRBJ2-5; D is undetermined. V gave up 5 bases and J gave up 5 bases, with 12 bases separating them. Germline V gives CDR1 MNHNS, CDR2 SASEGT. The CDR3 covers 13 residues. Here the CDR3 DNA reads TGTGCCAGCAGTAGATCGGTTGGGGAGACCCAGTACTTC. Encoded protein: CASSRSVGETQYF.

The chain employs TRBV30 and TRBJ2-2; the D gene is possibly TRBD2 (5 bases). V was trimmed by 3 bases and J by 5 bases, leaving 7 bases between them. This CDR3 is 12 amino acids long. Germline V gives CDR1 GTSNPN, CDR2 SVGIG (reference sequence). The CDR3 DNA reads as TGTGCCTGGAGACGGGGAACCGGGGAGCTGTTTTTT. This gives the protein CAWRRGTGELFF.

V and J are TRBV27 and TRBJ2-7; 7 bases are a match to TRBD2. Germline-derived CDR1 and CDR2 are MNHEY and SMNVEV (reference sequence). This CDR3 region has 14 residues. V was pared by 7 bases and J by 0 bases, with 6 bases of the junction left unmatched. CDR3 region: CASIVLANSYEQYF. In DNA form, the CDR3 reads TGTGCCAGCATTGTACTAGCGAACTCCTACGAGCAGTACTTC.

Comment on this clonotype: A junction end diverges from the germline sequence, so it may reflect a read error. The rearrangement links TRBV19 to TRBJ1-5, with D possibly being TRBD1 (5 bases). Germline-derived CDR1 and CDR2 are LNHDA and SQIVND (reference sequence). CDR3 length: 16 residues. CDR3 amino acids: CASSIPDSYSNQPKHF. The CDR3 DNA reads as TGTGCCAGCAGTATACCCGACAGTTATAGCAATCAGCCCAAGCATTTT. Full variable domain (remainder filled in from reference TRBV19 and TRBJ1-5): DGGITQSPKYLFRKEGQNVTLSCEQNLNHDAMYWYRQDPGQGLRLIYYSQIVNDFQKGDIAEGYSVSREKKESFPLTVTSAQKNPTAFYLCASSIPDSYSNQPKHFGDGTRLSIL.

This clonotype was seen a few times. An end of the junction does not agree with germline; a read error may underlie this. The chain is built from TRBV10-2 and TRBJ2-1; no clear D. Germline-derived CDR1 and CDR2 are WSHSY and SAAADI. The CDR3 sequence is 13 residues long. CDR3 nucleotide sequence: TGCGCCGGCAGTGACTGGGGAAGCGATGAGCAGTTCTTC. It yields the protein CAGSDWGSDEQFF.

A note on this clonotype: This probably arose from a read error, given a far larger clone one base away. The chain recombines TRBV6-8 with TRBJ2-7; weak D call: TRBD2 (5 bases). This CDR3 is built from 17 residues. With 9 bases removed from V and 3 bases from J, the gap between germline ends came to 27 bases. Germline CDR1 is MNHGY and CDR2 is SAAAGT. For the CDR3, the DNA is TGTGCCAGTAGTAGAAAGGGAGTGGGGAAGGTCGACTACGAGCAGTACTTC. This codes for CASSRKGVGKVDYEQYF.

Note on this clonotype: A much larger clone sits a single nucleotide away, making a read error possible. The chain employs TRBV5-5 and TRBJ2-3, with D possibly TRBD2 on 5 matching bases. The CDR3 runs 15 residues. CDR1 and CDR2 from the germline V gene are SGHKS and YYEKEE (reference sequence). This CDR3 is CASILELGTSDTQYF. CDR3 DNA: TGTGCCAGCATCTTGGAACTAGGAACGTCAGATACGCAGTATTTT.